One and the same sample provided the 31 T cell receptor beta chains below, sequenced in a study of cytomegalovirus exposure and HLA in healthy donors. PCR primers comprised 60 Vbeta and 13 Jbeta primers. Repertoires were generated with immunoSEQ multiplex PCR, while TCRdb's copy carries only in-frame clones and drops some. The sample has 200,000 to 250,000 clones; 70% to 85% are singletons. Sequencing was done on a sample of PBMCs. The receptors come from a male donor in good health and CMV-seronegative.

This clone was detected a few times. The chain has TRBV7-3 and TRBJ1-1; the D is unclear. This CDR3 spans 13 amino acids. The V gene's germline CDR1 is SGHTA and CDR2 FQGTGA. Trimming shortened V by 2 bases and J by 1 base, and 5 bases separated the two germline ends. In DNA form, the CDR3 reads TGTGCCAGCAGCTTAGTACAGAACACTGAAGCTTTCTTT. Residues: CASSLVQNTEAFF.

The chain links TRBV5-6 to TRBJ2-1; 7 bases line up with TRBD2. There are 14 residues in the CDR3. Germline V gene data show CDR1 as SGHDT and CDR2 as YYEEEE. Losses at the gene ends were 1 base for V and 7 bases for J; bases not matched to a gene: 5. The DNA for the CDR3 is TGTGCCAGCAGCTTGAGACTAGCTAGAAATGAGCAGTTCTTC. The encoded protein is CASSLRLARNEQFF.

The V gene is TRBV25-1, the J gene TRBJ1-4; the match to TRBD1 covers 10 bases. V trimming: 3 bases; J trimming: 4 bases; junction bases outside the gene matches: 8. The CDR3 has 17 amino acids. CDR1 and CDR2 from the germline V gene are MGHDK and SYGVNS. The CDR3 bases are TGTGCCAGCAGTGAGGGACAGGGGTATGGGAATAATGAAAAACTGTTTTTT. This codes for CASSEGQGYGNNEKLFF. Together with reference TRBV25-1 and TRBJ1-4, the CDR3 gives the full variable domain: EADIYQTPRYLVIGTGKKITLECSQTMGHDKMYWYQQDPGMELHLIHYSYGVNSTEKGDLSSESTVSRIRTEHFPLTLESARPSHTSQYLCASSEGQGYGNNEKLFFGSGTQLSVL.

This clone was observed a handful of times. The chain carries TRBV5-6 and TRBJ1-1; the match to TRBD1 covers 10 bases. J lost 7 bases, V lost 5 bases, and 8 bases had no gene match. Germline assignment: CDR1 SGHDT and CDR2 YYEEEE. CDR3 length equals 14 residues. The chain's CDR3 is CASRRQGAGSEAFF. The CDR3 region has the DNA TGTGCCAGCAGGCGACAGGGGGCCGGTAGTGAAGCTTTCTTT.

The table lists this clone with a count of one. This chain links TRBV29-1 with TRBJ1-2; 9 bases are shared with TRBD1. In germline, CDR1 is SQVTM, CDR2 ANQGSEA. Unmatched junction bases numbered 7, after V lost 6 bases and J lost 2 bases. There are 14 residues in the CDR3. The CDR3: CSVTGTGLNYGYTF. For the CDR3, the DNA is TGCAGCGTGACCGGGACAGGGTTAAACTATGGCTACACCTTC.

As regards this clone: Other nucleotide sequences from this sample produce the same CDR3. CDR3 residues: CASSLPWTGEETQYF. CDR3 coding DNA: TGTGCCAGCAGCTTGCCGTGGACAGGCGAAGAGACCCAGTACTTC. The chain joins TRBV5-6 to TRBJ2-5; 7 bases align to TRBD1. CDR3 size: 15 residues. Germline values: CDR1 SGHDT, CDR2 YYEEEE. V was clipped by 1 base and J by 3 bases; unmatched bases: 6.

This clone has more than one count but fewer than ten. J is TRBJ2-1 and V is TRBV15; D remains ambiguous. The V gene lost 3 bases and the J gene lost 0 bases, with 6 bases spanning the gap. Germline V gene lookup returns CDR1 LNHNV and CDR2 YYDKDF (reference sequence). The CDR3 totals 14 residues. The CDR3 here is CATSSYSSYNEQFF. CDR3 coding DNA: TGTGCCACCAGCAGCTACAGCTCCTACAATGAGCAGTTCTTC. The whole variable domain, filled in from reference TRBV15 and TRBJ2-1, reads DAMVIQNPRYQVTQFGKPVTLSCSQTLNHNVMYWYQQKSSQAPKLLFHYYDKDFNNEADTPDNFQSRRPNTSFCFLDIRSPGLGDTAMYLCATSSYSSYNEQFFGPGTRLTVL.

As regards this clone: Other DNA sequences in the sample encode the same CDR3. V is TRBV9 and J is TRBJ2-1, with 10 positions matching TRBD2. CDR1 SGDLS and CDR2 YYNGEE come from the germline V gene. With V trimmed by 0 bases and J by 0 bases, 0 bases remained unmatched. This CDR3 region has 16 residues. The CDR3 loop reads CASSVGLAGSYNEQFF. CDR3 nucleotides: TGTGCCAGCAGCGTAGGACTAGCGGGCTCCTACAATGAGCAGTTCTTC.

The J gene is TRBJ1-2, the V gene TRBV14; D possibly corresponds to TRBD1 (5 bases). With 2 bases removed from V and 5 bases from J, the gap between germline ends came to 9 bases. The CDR3 consists of 13 residues. CDR1 is SGHDN and CDR2 is FVKESK in the germline V gene. The CDR3 here is CASSQQGWYGYTF. In DNA form, the CDR3 reads TGTGCCAGCAGCCAACAGGGTTGGTATGGCTACACCTTC.

This sequence joins TRBV9 and TRBJ1-1; D is unresolved. Trimming took off 0 bases at V and 3 bases at J, with 9 bases between the two ends. The CDR3 is made up of 14 amino acids. Germline V gene data show CDR1 as SGDLS and CDR2 as YYNGEE. CDR3 region: CASSVDRVDTEAFF. The DNA for the CDR3 is TGTGCCAGCAGCGTAGACCGGGTTGACACTGAAGCTTTCTTT.

The chain employs TRBV6-5 and TRBJ2-7; TRBD2 matches at 11 bases. The V and J ends lost 7 bases and 6 bases, in that order; junction bases with no gene match: 8. CDR1 MNHEY and CDR2 SVGAGI come from the germline V gene. This CDR3 has 14 amino acids. The CDR3 loop reads CASNLLAGDGEQYF. In DNA, the CDR3 is TGTGCCAGCAACCTACTAGCGGGAGATGGCGAGCAGTACTTC.

The genes are TRBV6-1 and TRBJ1-4, with D maybe TRBD1 (5 bases). With 0 bases removed from V and 8 bases from J, the gap between germline ends came to 10 bases. CDR1 is MNHNS and CDR2 is SASEGT in the germline V gene. The length of the CDR3 is 14 residues. CDR3 amino acids: CASSEALGGEKLFF. In nucleotides, the CDR3 is TGTGCCAGCAGTGAAGCGCTGGGGGGGGAAAAACTGTTTTTT.

The gene calls are TRBV7-9 and TRBJ2-2, with 9 bases aligning to TRBD2. Germline lookup yields CDR1 SEHNR and CDR2 FQNEAQ (reference sequence). The CDR3 has 19 residues. J lost 7 bases, V lost 3 bases, and 18 bases had no gene match. The CDR3, as DNA: TGTGCCAGCAGCTTGCGGCCCCTAGGCGGGAGGGCCCCCGGCGGGGAGCTGTTTTTT. This codes for CASSLRPLGGRAPGGELFF.

This chain uses TRBV7-9 with TRBJ2-1, with D perhaps TRBD2 (7 bases). CDR3 size: 18 residues. Trimming removed 4 bases from V and 4 bases from J, with 23 bases in between. Germline values: CDR1 SEHNR, CDR2 FQNEAQ (reference sequence). Here the CDR3 DNA reads TGTGCCAGCAGCTCCCTAGGGGGGGCGGGAGCATCGTACAATGAGCAGTTCTTC. Translating gives CASSSLGGAGASYNEQFF. The full variable domain, its missing parts supplied by reference TRBV7-9 and TRBJ2-1, is DTGVSQNPRHKITKRGQNVTFRCDPISEHNRLYWYRQTLGQGPEFLTYFQNEAQLEKSRLLSDRFSAERPKGSFSTLEIQRTEQGDSAMYLCASSSLGGAGASYNEQFFGPGTRLTVL.

The rearrangement links TRBV11-3 to TRBJ2-1, with D possibly matching TRBD2 (6 bases). Germline CDR1 reads SGHNT; CDR2 reads YENEEA. This CDR3 is 14 amino acids long. The V end was cut by 3 bases, the J end by 2 bases, with 8 bases between. CDR3 sequence: CASSFSGAYNEQFF. The CDR3 nucleotides are TGTGCCAGCAGCTTTTCGGGGGCCTACAATGAGCAGTTCTTC.

The chain uses TRBV11-3 and TRBJ2-7, with D unclear. The CDR3 sequence is 14 residues long. Germline V gene sequence: CDR1 SGHNT, CDR2 YENEEA. Trimming pared 1 base from V and 5 bases from J, leaving 12 bases between. The CDR3: CASSLGASPHEQYF. In DNA form, the CDR3 reads TGTGCCAGCAGCTTAGGGGCCAGCCCTCACGAGCAGTACTTC.

The chain links TRBV9 to TRBJ2-1; tentatively, D is TRBD2 (6 bases). Germline values: CDR1 SGDLS, CDR2 YYNGEE. Trimming removed 3 bases at V and 9 bases at J, with 16 bases between. The CDR3 covers 14 residues. The DNA of the CDR3 is TGTGCCAGCAGCGCCGTGGGGGGTTCGGCTGAGCAGTTCTTC. This codes for CASSAVGGSAEQFF.

The chain combines TRBV28 with TRBJ2-1; 9 bases match TRBD1. J lost 8 bases, V lost 6 bases, and 8 bases had no gene match. Germline V CDR1 and CDR2: MDHEN, SYDVKM. The CDR3 is made up of 14 amino acids. The CDR3 loop reads CASRTGGPLDEQFF. In nucleotides, the CDR3 is TGTGCCAGCAGGACAGGGGGACCCCTCGATGAGCAGTTCTTC.

The CDR3 DNA follows: TGTGCGACGGGACAGGAGGGCCTCGGAAACACCATATATTTT. Translating gives CATGQEGLGNTIYF. This chain links TRBV6-5 with TRBJ1-3; 8 bases line up with TRBD1. Germline V gives CDR1 MNHEY, CDR2 SVGAGI. The CDR3 sequence is 14 residues long.

The CDR3 loop reads CASSAPDSFVSGESSYEQYF. DNA of the CDR3: TGTGCCAGCAGCGCACCCGACAGCTTCGTTAGCGGGGAATCTTCCTACGAGCAGTACTTC. The rearrangement joins TRBV9 to TRBJ2-7; 8 bases map to TRBD2. The CDR3 has 20 residues. Germline CDR1 and CDR2: SGDLS and YYNGEE. V lost 3 bases to trimming and J lost 1 base; unmatched junction nucleotides: 21.

The CDR3 is CATRGGTAYEQYF. CDR3 coding DNA: TGTGCCACCCGGGGCGGGACAGCCTACGAGCAGTACTTC. This sequence joins TRBV27 and TRBJ2-7; D is possibly TRBD1 (7 bases). The germline V gene encodes CDR1 MNHEY and CDR2 SMNVEV (reference sequence). Trimming took off 10 bases at V and 2 bases at J, with 15 bases between the two ends. CDR3 length: 13 amino acids.

V and J are TRBV9 and TRBJ2-7, with 10 bases identical to TRBD2. J gave up 1 base and V 0 bases, and 4 bases lay outside the gene matches. The CDR3 is 16 residues long. Germline V gene data show CDR1 as SGDLS and CDR2 as YYNGEE. CDR3 in DNA: TGTGCCAGCAGCGTAGATCTAGCGGGAGTATCCTACGAGCAGTACTTC. Translated, it gives CASSVDLAGVSYEQYF.

The chain combines TRBV5-6 with TRBJ1-2; weak D call: TRBD1 (6 bases). Germline lookup yields CDR1 SGHDT and CDR2 YYEEEE. V gave up 6 bases and J gave up 4 bases, with 13 bases separating them. This CDR3 has 13 residues. In nucleotides, the CDR3 is TGTGCCAGCACCGGGGGGGGCCTCTATGGCTACACCTTC. Its protein is CASTGGGLYGYTF.

The V gene is TRBV2, the J gene TRBJ2-5; perhaps TRBD2 as D (6 bases). Trimming removed 4 bases from V and 5 bases from J, with 14 bases in between. Per the germline V gene, CDR1 is SNHLY and CDR2 is FYNNEI. This CDR3 has 14 amino acids. The CDR3 sequence: CASSVSPGGETQYF. The DNA of the CDR3 is TGTGCCAGCAGTGTTTCACCTGGGGGGGAGACCCAGTACTTC. Based on the CDR3 plus reference TRBV2 and TRBJ2-5, the full variable domain is EPEVTQTPSHQVTQMGQEVILRCVPISNHLYFYWYRQILGQKVEFLVSFYNNEISEKSEIFDDQFSVERPDGSNFTLKIRSTKLEDSAMYFCASSVSPGGETQYFGPGTRLLVL.

The genes are TRBV29-1 and TRBJ1-1; no clear D. From germline, CDR1 is SQVTM and CDR2 ANQGSEA. With 6 bases removed from V and 1 base from J, the gap between germline ends came to 9 bases. The CDR3 is 12 residues long. The CDR3 DNA is TGCAGCGTATCAACAGCGAACACTGAAGCTTTCTTT. Translation: CSVSTANTEAFF.

This sequence joins TRBV9 and TRBJ1-4; 10 nucleotides agree with TRBD1. Germline trimming cut 6 bases from V and 6 bases from J; bases unmatched to any gene: 5. The CDR3 is made up of 14 amino acids. Germline lookup yields CDR1 SGDLS and CDR2 YYNGEE. CDR3 protein: CASTPGTGDEKLFF. CDR3 bases: TGTGCCAGCACCCCCGGGACAGGGGATGAAAAACTGTTTTTT.

The chain employs TRBV6-4 and TRBJ1-2, with a weak D call TRBD1 (6 bases). V lost 4 bases, J lost 4 bases, and 10 bases lay in between. The length of the CDR3 is 13 residues. Germline CDR1 is MRHNA and CDR2 is SNTAGT. CDR3 bases: TGTGCCAGCAGTGCCACAGGGTCCTATGGCTACACCTTC. It codes for CASSATGSYGYTF.

V gene TRBV19 combines with J gene TRBJ1-1; D remains ambiguous. There are 11 residues in the CDR3. Per the germline V gene, CDR1 is LNHDA and CDR2 is SQIVND (reference sequence). V was clipped by 5 bases and J by 8 bases, with 9 bases between them. Here the CDR3 DNA reads TGTGCCAGTAGTTTCAGGTCAGAAGCTTTCTTT. It specifies CASSFRSEAFF. Full variable domain (rest looked up from reference TRBV19 and TRBJ1-1): DGGITQSPKYLFRKEGQNVTLSCEQNLNHDAMYWYRQDPGQGLRLIYYSQIVNDFQKGDIAEGYSVSREKKESFPLTVTSAQKNPTAFYLCASSFRSEAFFGQGTRLTVV.

Here the CDR3 reads CASSLDQGRGYYGYTF. As DNA, the CDR3 is TGTGCCAGCAGTTTAGATCAGGGCAGGGGTTACTATGGCTACACCTTC. The chain employs TRBV27 and TRBJ1-2, with D possibly TRBD1 on 6 matching bases. The V gene's germline CDR1 is MNHEY and CDR2 SMNVEV (reference sequence). V gave up 2 bases and J gave up 3 bases, with 16 bases separating them. This CDR3 has 16 residues.

In regard to this clone: The junction and the germline gene differ at one end; a read error may be behind it. The genes are TRBV19 and TRBJ1-1; maybe TRBD1 (5 bases). Germline V gene lookup returns CDR1 LNHDA and CDR2 SQIVND (reference sequence). This CDR3 is 12 amino acids long. CDR3 region: CVSSSRQNEAFF. CDR3 sequence (DNA): TGTGTCAGTAGTTCACGACAGAACGAAGCTTTCTTT.

The rearrangement uses TRBV18 and TRBJ2-5; maybe TRBD1 (5 bases). The CDR3 contains 13 residues. The germline V gene has CDR1 KGHSH and CDR2 LQKENI. The V gene lost 7 bases and the J gene lost 0 bases, with 9 bases spanning the gap. The CDR3 region has the DNA TGTGCCAGCTGTAGGGGAAACCAAGAGACCCAGTACTTC. Translating it yields CASCRGNQETQYF. The full variable domain, rest sourced from reference TRBV18 and TRBJ2-5, is NAGVMQNPRHLVRRRGQEARLRCSPMKGHSHVYWYRQLPEEGLKFMVYLQKENIIDESGMPKERFSAEFPKEGPSILRIQQVVRGDSAAYFCASCRGNQETQYFGPGTRLLVL.